This T cell receptor beta chain was profiled in a study of cytomegalovirus exposure and HLA in healthy donors. The study's findings and limits: Because they were indistinguishable, some V segments, including TRBV6-2 and TRBV6-3, were excluded.

Details on this clone: No antigen is known for it.

60 Vbeta and 13 Jbeta primers were used in PCR. Sequencing used immunoSEQ multiplex PCR; TCRdb keeps in-frame clones, though not all of them. The sample has roughly 240,000 clones, 80% to 90% seen once. The CDR3 runs to 15 residues. J lost 6 bases, V lost 7 bases, and 9 bases had no gene match. Germline CDR1 LGHNT, CDR2 FRNRAP. The sample taken for sequencing was PBMCs. The TCR was taken from a girl aged 2-10 years in good health and CMV-seronegative. V gene TRBV12-5 combines with J gene TRBJ1-5; TRBD1 agrees at 10 bases. As DNA, the CDR3 is TGTGCTAGTGCCCCGGGACAGGGGAGAAGTCAGCCCCAGCATTTT. As protein: CASAPGQGRSQPQHF.